This T cell receptor beta chain was captured by sequencing in a study of CD8+ T cells in alopecia areata. Study details: Tofacitinib treatment spanned 6 to 18 months, with 6 months off drug afterward. Overall study results and limits: Sequenced scalp T cells also include alphabeta T cells resident in normal skin. Unlike in mice, where it was clearer, TCR sharing across patients was less clear, possibly HLA-related.

Alopecia areata patients had lesional scalp punch biopsies and peripheral blood taken from them. Isolated RNA was reverse transcribed into cDNA used as the sequencing template. Produced via immunoSEQ multiplex PCR; TCRdb's table is partial and in-frame only. The sample lists more than 110,000 clones, around three fifths occurring once. Comments on this clone: Antigen specificity is unknown.

The receptor comes from a human donor with alopecia areata. Sequencing used CD4+ T cells sorted from blood, obtained at week 0.

The CDR3 coding sequence is TGTGCCAGCTCACCACCGACAGTCAGGGCGAACACCGGGGAGCTGTTTTTT. Protein product: CASSPPTVRANTGELFF. J is TRBJ2-2 and V is TRBV18, with a weak D call TRBD1 (5 bases). V dropped 0 bases and J dropped 0 bases, with 11 bases sitting between them. CDR1 is KGHSH, CDR2 LQKENI, per germline. CDR3 size: 17 residues.